This T cell receptor beta chain is from a study of blood T cell repertoires in COVID-19 (dated by TCRdb to 2020 to 2021). Looking at the study overall: Samples from collaborators originated in the United States, Italy and Spain and spanned both the acute and convalescent phases of COVID-19. The sample metadata nearly always contained a de-identified subject ID, COVID-19 status, age in years and sex. The repertoires were released in a freely available public database intended as a resource for research on the immune response to SARS-CoV-2. The prospective study material was composed of cDNA or gDNA derived from T cells, B-cell-depleted T cells, or PBMCs. Samples were obtained from the ongoing ImmuneRACE study (first 160 participants) and from 950 to 1,500 subjects provided by 6 global collaborators. HLA class I and class II types, where available, came from metadata supplied by the sample provider rather than from assay-based typing. Deeply sampled blood TCRbeta repertoires from subjects exposed to, actively infected with, or recovered from COVID-19 were included in the dataset.

The immunoSEQ Assay, a bias-controlled multiplex PCR, was used to amplify TCRbeta CDR3 regions from genomic DNA. The paper's processing steps were these. The number of nucleated cells in each sample was estimated by amplification of reference gene primers within the assay. Sequence reads were collapsed and filtered to measure the absolute abundance of every unique TCRbeta CDR3 rearrangement. For each sample, productive Simpson clonality was calculated by taking the square root of Simpson's diversity index across productive rearrangements. What TCRdb holds here is the immuneACCESS table cut down to in-frame rearrangements. Part of the clones is not present; checked against another copy, under half of the missing clones reflect an unresolved V gene, and the others are unexplained. The DNA was the basis for D and trimming; V, J and clone size are from that table. This sample is represented by approximately 200,000 clones; around 82% of them were singletons. The ten largest clones take up around 11% of the sample.

Participants in the prospective study were aged 18 to 89 years, lived in about two dozen United States geographic areas, and enrolled through a virtual design. In the prospective study, cohorts were assigned on the basis of participant-reported clinical history obtained from a screening survey and a study questionnaire. Recovered participants in ImmuneRACE Cohort 3 were defined by two consecutive negative NP/OP PCR tests, clearance by a healthcare professional, or resolution of symptoms. Each participant in the prospective study had whole blood, serum and a nasopharyngeal or oropharyngeal swab collected by mobile phlebotomists. Prospective study participants could optionally give additional blood draws and questionnaires over a 2-month period. Before DNA extraction, prospective study blood samples were shipped either frozen or at room temperature. What the authors observed across the whole study: The amount of clinical and demographic metadata varied by source and participant and was provided uncurated.

From the cysteine through the phenylalanine, the CDR3 covers 17 amino acids. Just CDR3 DNA is preserved here, 51 bases in frame from base 1. V and J lose 2 bases and 0 bases, and a span of 14 bases separates them. The germline V gene gives CDR1 as KGHSH and CDR2 as LQKENI. As for this clone: The antigen it binds to is not known. Base qualities are missing; no much larger clone stands one base away.

The sample was PBMCs or T cells enriched from blood (not recorded which). This clonotype was obtained from a middle-aged man who had recovered from COVID-19. In this chain, TRBV18 is recombined with TRBJ1-3; the D region possibly corresponds to TRBD1 (6 bases align). The CDR3 region reads CASSPKGQPYSGNTIYF. The bases are TGTGCCAGCTCACCAAAAGGACAGCCGTACTCTGGAAACACCATATATTTT.